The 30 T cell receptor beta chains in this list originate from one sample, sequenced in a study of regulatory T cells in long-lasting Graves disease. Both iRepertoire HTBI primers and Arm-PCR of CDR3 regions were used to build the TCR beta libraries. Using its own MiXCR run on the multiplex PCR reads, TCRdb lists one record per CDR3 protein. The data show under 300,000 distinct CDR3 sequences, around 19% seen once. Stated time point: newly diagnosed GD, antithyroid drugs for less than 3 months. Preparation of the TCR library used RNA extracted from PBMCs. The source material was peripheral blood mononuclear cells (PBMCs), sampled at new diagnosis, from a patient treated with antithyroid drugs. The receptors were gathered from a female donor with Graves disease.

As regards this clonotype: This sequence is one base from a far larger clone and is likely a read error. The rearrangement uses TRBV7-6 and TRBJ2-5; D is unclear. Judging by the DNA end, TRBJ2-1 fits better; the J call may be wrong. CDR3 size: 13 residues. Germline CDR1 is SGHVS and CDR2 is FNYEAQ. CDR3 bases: TGTGCCAGCAGCATTTTAAGATACAATGAGCAGTTCTTC. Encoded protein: CASSILRYNEQFF.

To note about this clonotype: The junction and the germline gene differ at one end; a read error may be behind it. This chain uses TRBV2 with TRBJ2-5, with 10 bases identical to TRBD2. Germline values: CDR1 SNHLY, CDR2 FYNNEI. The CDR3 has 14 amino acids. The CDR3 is CASSQAGGAETQYF. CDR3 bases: TGTGCCAGCAGTCAAGCGGGAGGGGCGGAGACCCAGTACTTC.

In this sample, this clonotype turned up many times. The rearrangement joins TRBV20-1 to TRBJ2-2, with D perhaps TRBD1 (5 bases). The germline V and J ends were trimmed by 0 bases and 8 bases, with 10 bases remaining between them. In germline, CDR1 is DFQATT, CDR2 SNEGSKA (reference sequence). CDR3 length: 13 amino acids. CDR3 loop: CSARDQGGGELFF. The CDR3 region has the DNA TGCAGTGCTAGAGATCAGGGCGGAGGGGAGCTGTTTTTT.

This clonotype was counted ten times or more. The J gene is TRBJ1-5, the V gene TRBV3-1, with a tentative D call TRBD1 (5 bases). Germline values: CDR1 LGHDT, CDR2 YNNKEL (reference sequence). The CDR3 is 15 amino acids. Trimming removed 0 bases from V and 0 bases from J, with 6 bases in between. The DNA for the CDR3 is TGTGCCAGCAGCCAAGATAGGGGTAGCAATCAGCCCCAGCATTTT. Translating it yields CASSQDRGSNQPQHF.

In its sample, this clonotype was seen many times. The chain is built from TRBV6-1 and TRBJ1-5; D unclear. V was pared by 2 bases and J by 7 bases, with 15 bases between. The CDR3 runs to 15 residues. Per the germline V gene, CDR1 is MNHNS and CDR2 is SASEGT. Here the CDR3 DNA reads TGTGCCAGCAGTGAATCTCAGGCTCCTGGGCAGCCCCAGCATTTT. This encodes CASSESQAPGQPQHF.

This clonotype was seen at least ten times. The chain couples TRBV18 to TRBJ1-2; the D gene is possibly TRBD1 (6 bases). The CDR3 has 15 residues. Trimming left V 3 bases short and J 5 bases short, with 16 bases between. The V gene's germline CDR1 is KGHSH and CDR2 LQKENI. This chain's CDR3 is CASSPPTGLGYGYTF. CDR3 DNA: TGTGCCAGCTCACCCCCGACAGGCCTTGGTTATGGCTACACCTTC.

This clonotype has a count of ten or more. CDR3 sequence reads: CAWSVAGVIYEQFF. CDR3 DNA: TGTGCCTGGAGTGTAGCGGGAGTTATCTATGAGCAGTTCTTC. J is TRBJ2-1 and V is TRBV30; 8 nucleotides line up with TRBD2. The V segment lost 0 bases and the J segment 8 bases; nucleotides outside the gene matches: 6. The CDR3 runs to 14 residues. Germline-derived CDR1 and CDR2 are GTSNPN and SVGIG (reference sequence).

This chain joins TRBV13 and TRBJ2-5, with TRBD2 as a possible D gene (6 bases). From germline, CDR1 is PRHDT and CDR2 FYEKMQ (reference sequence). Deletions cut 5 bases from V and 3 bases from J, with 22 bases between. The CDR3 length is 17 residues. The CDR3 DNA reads TGTGCCAGCAGCAGAGGAGGGGTGGCAGAGACTAAAGAGACCCAGTACTTC. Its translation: CASSRGGVAETKETQYF. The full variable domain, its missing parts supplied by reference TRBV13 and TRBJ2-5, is AAGVIQSPRHLIKEKRETATLKCYPIPRHDTVYWYQQGPGQDPQFLISFYEKMQSDKGSIPDRFSAQQFSDYHSELNMSSLELGDSALYFCASSRGGVAETKETQYFGPGTRLLVL.

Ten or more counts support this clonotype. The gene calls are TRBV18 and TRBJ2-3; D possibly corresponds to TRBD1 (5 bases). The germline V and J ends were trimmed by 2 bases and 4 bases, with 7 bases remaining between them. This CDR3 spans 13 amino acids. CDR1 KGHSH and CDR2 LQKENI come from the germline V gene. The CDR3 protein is CASSPGAADTQYF. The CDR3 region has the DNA TGTGCCAGCTCACCAGGGGCGGCAGATACGCAGTATTTT. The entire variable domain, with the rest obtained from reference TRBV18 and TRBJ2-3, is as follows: NAGVMQNPRHLVRRRGQEARLRCSPMKGHSHVYWYRQLPEEGLKFMVYLQKENIIDESGMPKERFSAEFPKEGPSILRIQQVVRGDSAAYFCASSPGAADTQYFGPGTRLTVL.

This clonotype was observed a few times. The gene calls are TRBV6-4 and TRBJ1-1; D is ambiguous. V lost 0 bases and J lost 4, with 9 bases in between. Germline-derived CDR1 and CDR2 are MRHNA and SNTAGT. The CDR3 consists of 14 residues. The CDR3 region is CASSDSYQSTEAFF. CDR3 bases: TGTGCCAGCAGTGACTCGTATCAGAGCACTGAAGCTTTCTTT.

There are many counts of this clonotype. Here the CDR3 DNA reads TGTGCCAGCAGCCCGCATCGCGGGGGTGTAAGGGAAAAACTGTTTTTT. The encoded protein is CASSPHRGGVREKLFF. The V and J genes are TRBV11-2 and TRBJ1-4, with D possibly TRBD1 on 5 matching bases. The V gene lost 5 bases and the J gene lost 8 bases, with 21 bases spanning the gap. Germline V gene data show CDR1 as SGHAT and CDR2 as FQNNGV. The length of the CDR3 is 16 residues.

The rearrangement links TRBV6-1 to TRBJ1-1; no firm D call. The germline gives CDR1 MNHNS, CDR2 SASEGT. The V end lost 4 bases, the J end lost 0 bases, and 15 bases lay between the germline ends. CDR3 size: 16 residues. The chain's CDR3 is CASSGRTPNLNTEAFF. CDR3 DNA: TGTGCCAGCAGTGGAAGGACCCCAAATCTGAACACTGAAGCTTTCTTT.

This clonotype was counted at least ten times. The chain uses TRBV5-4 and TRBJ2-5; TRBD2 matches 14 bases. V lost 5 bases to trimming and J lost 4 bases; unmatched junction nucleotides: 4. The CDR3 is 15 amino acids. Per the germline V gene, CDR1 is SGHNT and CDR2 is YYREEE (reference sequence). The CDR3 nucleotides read TGTGCCAGCAGGACTAGCGGGAGGGCCGTAGAGACCCAGTACTTC. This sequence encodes CASRTSGRAVETQYF.

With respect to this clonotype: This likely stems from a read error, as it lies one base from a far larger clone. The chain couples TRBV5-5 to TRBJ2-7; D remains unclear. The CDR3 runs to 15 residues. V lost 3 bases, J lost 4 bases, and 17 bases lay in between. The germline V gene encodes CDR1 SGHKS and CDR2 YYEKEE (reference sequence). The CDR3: CASSYSREAFYEQYF. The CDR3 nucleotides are TGTGCCAGCAGCTACTCCCGCGAGGCTTTTTACGAGCAGTACTTC.

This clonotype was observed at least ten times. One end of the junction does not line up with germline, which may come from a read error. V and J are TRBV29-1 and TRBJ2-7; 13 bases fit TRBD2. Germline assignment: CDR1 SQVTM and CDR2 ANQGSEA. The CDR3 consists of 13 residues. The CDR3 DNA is TGCAGCGTGGAAGGACTAGCGGGAGTTCAGCAGTACTTC. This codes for CSVEGLAGVQQYF.

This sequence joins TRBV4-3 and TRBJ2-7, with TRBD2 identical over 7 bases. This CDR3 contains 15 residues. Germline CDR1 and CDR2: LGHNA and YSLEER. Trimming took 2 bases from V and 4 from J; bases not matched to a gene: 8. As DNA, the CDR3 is TGCGCCAGCAGCCAAAACGCGGGAGCGGGGTACGAGCAGTACTTC. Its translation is CASSQNAGAGYEQYF.

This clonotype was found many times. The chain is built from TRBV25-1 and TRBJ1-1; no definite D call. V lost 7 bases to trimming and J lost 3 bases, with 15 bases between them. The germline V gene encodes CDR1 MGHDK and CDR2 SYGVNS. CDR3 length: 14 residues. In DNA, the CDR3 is TGTGCCAGCACCCCGGGAGGAGAGTACACTGAAGCTTTCTTT. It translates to CASTPGGEYTEAFF.

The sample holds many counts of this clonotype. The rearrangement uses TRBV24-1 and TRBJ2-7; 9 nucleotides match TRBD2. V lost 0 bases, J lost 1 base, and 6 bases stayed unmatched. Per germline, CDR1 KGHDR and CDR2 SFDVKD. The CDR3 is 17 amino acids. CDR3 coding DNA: TGTGCCACCAGTGATTTGAGGCTAGCGGGGAGATCCTACGAGCAGTACTTC. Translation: CATSDLRLAGRSYEQYF.

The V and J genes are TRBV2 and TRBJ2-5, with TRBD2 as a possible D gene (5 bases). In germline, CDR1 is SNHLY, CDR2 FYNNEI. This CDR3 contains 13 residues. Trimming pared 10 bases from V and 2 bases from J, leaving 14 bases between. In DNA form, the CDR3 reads TGTGCCACCTGGAGGTTGGAACAAGAGACCCAGTACTTC. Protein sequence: CATWRLEQETQYF.

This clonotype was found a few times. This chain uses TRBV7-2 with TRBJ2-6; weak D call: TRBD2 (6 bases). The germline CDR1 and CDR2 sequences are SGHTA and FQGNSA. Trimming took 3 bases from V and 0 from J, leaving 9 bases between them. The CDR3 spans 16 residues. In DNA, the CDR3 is TGTGCCAGCAGCTTGCCGGGGGACTCTGGGGCCAACGTCCTGACTTTC. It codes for CASSLPGDSGANVLTF.

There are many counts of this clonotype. The CDR3 coding sequence is TGTGCCAGCAGCACCGCGATAGGACAAGGTTACGAGCAGTACTTC. As protein: CASSTAIGQGYEQYF. The V call is TRBV6-1, the J call TRBJ2-7; a weak D match, TRBD1 (5 bases). The CDR3 spans 15 residues. The V gene lost 6 bases and the J gene lost 4 bases, with 19 bases spanning the gap. Germline V gene data show CDR1 as MNHNS and CDR2 as SASEGT.

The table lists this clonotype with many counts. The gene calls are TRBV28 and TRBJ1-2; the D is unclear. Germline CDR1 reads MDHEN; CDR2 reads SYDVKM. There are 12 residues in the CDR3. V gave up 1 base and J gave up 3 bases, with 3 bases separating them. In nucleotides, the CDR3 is TGTGCCAGCAGTTTATCAGACTATGGCTACACCTTC. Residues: CASSLSDYGYTF.

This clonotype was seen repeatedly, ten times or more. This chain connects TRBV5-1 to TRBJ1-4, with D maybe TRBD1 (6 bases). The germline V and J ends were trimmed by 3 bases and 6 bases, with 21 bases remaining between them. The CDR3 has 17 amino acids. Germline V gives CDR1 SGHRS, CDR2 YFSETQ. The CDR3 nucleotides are TGCGCCAGCAGCTCATCCGGAGGGGGGGCGACTTATGAAAAACTGTTTTTT. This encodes CASSSSGGGATYEKLFF.

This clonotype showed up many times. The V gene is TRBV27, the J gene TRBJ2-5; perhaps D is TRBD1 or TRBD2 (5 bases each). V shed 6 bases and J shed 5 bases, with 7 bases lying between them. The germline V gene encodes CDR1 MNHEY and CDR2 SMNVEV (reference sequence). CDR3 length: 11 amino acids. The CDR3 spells CASRRGETQYF. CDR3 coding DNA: TGTGCCAGCAGGAGGGGTGAGACCCAGTACTTC.

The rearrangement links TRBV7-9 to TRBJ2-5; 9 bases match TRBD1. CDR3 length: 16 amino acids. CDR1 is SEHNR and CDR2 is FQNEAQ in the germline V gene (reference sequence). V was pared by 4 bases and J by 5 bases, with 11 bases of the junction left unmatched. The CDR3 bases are TGTGCCAGCAGCTCGAAATCCGGGACAGGGTTGGAGACCCAGTACTTC. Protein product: CASSSKSGTGLETQYF.

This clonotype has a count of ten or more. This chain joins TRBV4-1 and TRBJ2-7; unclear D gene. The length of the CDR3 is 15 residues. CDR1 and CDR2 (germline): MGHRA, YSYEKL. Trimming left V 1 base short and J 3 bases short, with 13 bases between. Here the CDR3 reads CASSQGSGPYYEQYF. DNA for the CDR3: TGCGCCAGCAGCCAAGGATCAGGCCCGTACTACGAGCAGTACTTC.

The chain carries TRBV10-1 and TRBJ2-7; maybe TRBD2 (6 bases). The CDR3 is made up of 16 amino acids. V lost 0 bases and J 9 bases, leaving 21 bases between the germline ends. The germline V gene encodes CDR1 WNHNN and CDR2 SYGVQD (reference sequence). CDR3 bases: TGCGCCAGCAGTGAGTCGATGACGCGGGGTCCGGACGGGCAGTACTTC. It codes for CASSESMTRGPDGQYF.

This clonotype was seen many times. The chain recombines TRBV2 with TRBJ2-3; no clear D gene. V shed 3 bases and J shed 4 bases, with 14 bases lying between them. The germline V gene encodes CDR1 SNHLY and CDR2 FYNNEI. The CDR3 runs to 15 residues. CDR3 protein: CASSEANFSSDTQYF. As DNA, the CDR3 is TGTGCCAGCAGTGAGGCAAACTTCTCGTCAGATACGCAGTATTTT.

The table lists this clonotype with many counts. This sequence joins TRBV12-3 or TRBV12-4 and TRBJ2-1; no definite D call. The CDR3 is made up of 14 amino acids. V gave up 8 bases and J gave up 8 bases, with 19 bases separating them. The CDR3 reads CASSLRGPRDEQFF. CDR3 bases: TGTGCCAGCTCCCTGAGAGGACCCCGCGATGAGCAGTTCTTC.

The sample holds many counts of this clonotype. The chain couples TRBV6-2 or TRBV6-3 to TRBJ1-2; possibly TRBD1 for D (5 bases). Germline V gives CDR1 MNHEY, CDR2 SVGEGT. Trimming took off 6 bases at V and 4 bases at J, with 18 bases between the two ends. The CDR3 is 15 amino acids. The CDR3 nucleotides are TGTGCCAGCAGCAACCGGGCCCAGGGACCCTATGGCTACACCTTC. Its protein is CASSNRAQGPYGYTF.